These 10 T cell receptor beta chains were sequenced from one sample in a study of blood T cell repertoires in COVID-19. The table came from immunoSEQ multiplex PCR; TCRdb's copy has only in-frame clones and leaves some out. Among a few hundred thousand clones, more than 70% were seen once, and the ten largest hold roughly 3.1%. Sequences were obtained from peripheral blood. All receptors come from a young woman with acute or convalescent COVID-19.

The gene calls are TRBV2 and TRBJ2-1; D perhaps matches TRBD1 (6 bases). Per the germline V gene, CDR1 is SNHLY and CDR2 is FYNNEI. The V end was cut by 6 bases, the J end by 4 bases, with 10 bases between. The CDR3 contains 13 residues. This chain's CDR3 is CASRSGVYNEQFF. The CDR3 region has the DNA TGTGCCAGCAGGTCAGGGGTGTACAATGAGCAGTTCTTC. Filled out from reference TRBV2 and TRBJ2-1, the complete variable domain reads EPEVTQTPSHQVTQMGQEVILRCVPISNHLYFYWYRQILGQKVEFLVSFYNNEISEKSEIFDDQFSVERPDGSNFTLKIRSTKLEDSAMYFCASRSGVYNEQFFGPGTRLTVL.

V and J are TRBV30 and TRBJ2-3; no clear D gene. The CDR3 covers 12 residues. Germline V gives CDR1 GTSNPN, CDR2 SVGIG (reference sequence). V lost 3 bases to trimming and J lost 6 bases, with 10 bases between them. The CDR3 spells CAWRPGFDTQYF. The CDR3 nucleotides are TGTGCCTGGAGGCCCGGTTTCGATACGCAGTATTTT.

The chain carries TRBV28 and TRBJ1-5, with 10 bases matching TRBD1. The CDR3 is 14 amino acids. The trim removed 3 bases at V and 7 bases at J, leaving 3 bases unmatched. CDR1 and CDR2 from the germline V gene are MDHEN and SYDVKM. The CDR3 coding sequence is TGTGCCAGCAGTTTGGGGACAGGGGTCCAGCCCCAGCATTTT. Translation gives CASSLGTGVQPQHF.

V and J are TRBV7-3 and TRBJ1-2, with TRBD1 as a possible D gene (6 bases). The CDR3 contains 15 residues. With 5 bases removed from V and 4 bases from J, the gap between germline ends came to 17 bases. Germline V gives CDR1 SGHTA, CDR2 FQGTGA. The CDR3 protein is CASSPTGGGGYGYTF. CDR3 DNA sequence: TGTGCCAGCAGCCCGACCGGGGGCGGGGGCTATGGCTACACCTTC.

The chain is built from TRBV18 and TRBJ2-3; TRBD1 agrees at 11 bases. There are 14 residues in the CDR3. The ends lost 5 bases at V and 3 bases at J; junction bases unmatched: 1. Looked up from germline, CDR1 is KGHSH and CDR2 is LQKENI. This chain's CDR3 is CASSGQGATDTQYF. CDR3 sequence (DNA): TGTGCCAGCTCAGGACAGGGGGCTACAGATACGCAGTATTTT.

The genes are TRBV19 and TRBJ1-5, with D perhaps TRBD1 (6 bases). With 5 bases removed from V and 6 bases from J, the gap between germline ends came to 11 bases. The CDR3 totals 13 residues. Germline CDR1 is LNHDA and CDR2 is SQIVND (reference sequence). CDR3 nucleotides: TGTGCCAGTAGTGCGGACAGATCTCAGCCCCAGCATTTT. As protein: CASSADRSQPQHF.

The J gene is TRBJ1-6, the V gene TRBV9; D is uncertain. There are 13 residues in the CDR3. Germline-derived CDR1 and CDR2 are SGDLS and YYNGEE. The V end lost 4 bases, the J end lost 5 bases, and 7 bases lay between the germline ends. This CDR3 is CASSPADNSPLHF. As DNA, the CDR3 is TGTGCCAGCAGCCCAGCGGATAATTCACCCCTCCACTTT.

This rearrangement joins TRBV5-1 to TRBJ2-7, with 10 nucleotides matching TRBD2. Germline trimming cut 4 bases from V and 12 bases from J; bases unmatched to any gene: 19. Germline V lookup: CDR1 SGHRS, CDR2 YFSETQ. The CDR3 extends over 16 amino acids. The DNA of the CDR3 is TGCGCCAGCAGCACCCGGATCGGTAGCGGGAGGTTTTTATTGTACTTC. This codes for CASSTRIGSGRFLLYF.

The chain combines TRBV7-3 with TRBJ2-1, with 14 bases aligning to TRBD2. There are 13 residues in the CDR3. Germline V lookup: CDR1 SGHTA, CDR2 FQGTGA. Trimming at V came to 5 bases and at J to 15 bases, leaving 6 bases not matched to a gene. In nucleotides, the CDR3 is TGTGCCAGCAGCGAAGGGACTAGCGGGAGTCTGTTCTTC. Translating gives CASSEGTSGSLFF.

This clone was found once. This chain links TRBV24-1 with TRBJ2-1, with 7 bases lining up with TRBD1. CDR3 size: 15 residues. In germline, CDR1 is KGHDR, CDR2 SFDVKD. With 7 bases clipped from V and 5 bases from J, the junction kept 10 bases outside the gene matches. CDR3 nucleotide sequence: TGTGCCACCAGGGGTGGACAGGAGACAAACAATGAGCAGTTCTTC. This sequence encodes CATRGGQETNNEQFF.